A single sample gave rise to the 29 T cell receptor beta chains below, sequenced in a study of T cell repertoires in cytomegalovirus infection. MiXCR, run by TCRdb on the reads, gives a single entry per CDR3 protein. This sample carries fewer than 700,000 distinct CDR3 sequences, 20% to 30% of them seen once, and the ten largest clones take under 8.5%. Input material: CD8+ T cells from PBMCs. These receptors were collected from a human donor in good health (CMV status not recorded). Some clones in this sample may be carry-over from other donors' samples.

This clonotype showed up many times. The chain combines TRBV2 with TRBJ2-6; possibly TRBD2 for D (6 bases). CDR1 is SNHLY, CDR2 FYNNEI, per germline. The ends were cut back, 10 bases at V and 2 bases at J, with 15 bases in the middle. The CDR3 is made up of 15 amino acids. The CDR3, as DNA: TGTGCCAAATGGGGGGTACACCCTGGGGCCAACGTCCTGACTTTC. It translates to CAKWGVHPGANVLTF.

In this sample, this clonotype turned up a few times. Written as DNA, the CDR3 is TGCAGTGCTAGAGATCAATTAGGGCAGGGGGCGGTTTCACCCCTCCACTTT. Encoded protein: CSARDQLGQGAVSPLHF. The gene calls are TRBV20-1 and TRBJ1-6; TRBD1 aligns across 8 bases. J lost 9 bases, V lost 0 bases, and 13 bases had no gene match. The V gene's germline CDR1 is DFQATT and CDR2 SNEGSKA (reference sequence). The CDR3 has 17 residues.

This clonotype was picked up a small number of times. The V and J genes are TRBV29-1 and TRBJ1-4; tentative D call: TRBD1 (5 bases). CDR3 length equals 13 residues. Per the germline V gene, CDR1 is SQVTM and CDR2 is ANQGSEA. The CDR3 is CSASQGTNEKLFF. In nucleotides, the CDR3 is TGCAGTGCCTCGCAGGGTACTAATGAAAAACTGTTTTTT.

The chain links TRBV5-1 to TRBJ1-1; D is unclear. In germline, CDR1 is SGHRS, CDR2 YFSETQ. The CDR3 sequence is 15 residues long. The V and J ends lost 0 bases and 3 bases respectively, with 12 bases between them. The CDR3 DNA reads TGCGCCAGCAGCTTGGGTTGGGATCTGGACACTGAAGCTTTCTTT. Translating it yields CASSLGWDLDTEAFF.

The chain uses TRBV29-1 and TRBJ2-2; D uncertain. The germline V and J ends were trimmed by 7 bases and 4 bases, with 4 bases remaining between them. CDR1 and CDR2 (germline): SQVTM, ANQGSEA. The CDR3 runs 10 residues. CDR3 residues: CSASTGELFF. The CDR3 DNA sequence: TGCAGCGCCTCCACCGGGGAGCTGTTTTTT.

This clonotype was observed a few times. The gene calls are TRBV28 and TRBJ1-6; D may be TRBD1 (5 bases). The length of the CDR3 is 14 residues. Germline CDR1 is MDHEN and CDR2 is SYDVKM. V was clipped by 7 bases and J by 10 bases, with 17 bases between them. The CDR3 sequence: CASKPGLTSSPLHF. The CDR3 region has the DNA TGTGCCAGCAAACCGGGACTTACGTCCTCACCCCTCCACTTT.

The chain employs TRBV6-2 or TRBV6-3 and TRBJ2-7; D may correspond to TRBD1 or TRBD2 (5 bases each). Germline V gene data show CDR1 as MNHEY and CDR2 as SVGEGT. The CDR3 has 13 residues. CDR3 DNA: TGTGCCAGCAGTTACTCGGCCGGGGACGAGCAGCACGTC. Translation gives CASSYSAGDEQHV.

To note about this clonotype: A single base separates this from a much larger clone, so it may be a read error. The chain is built from TRBV5-5 and TRBJ1-1; 9 nucleotides agree with TRBD1. The germline V gene encodes CDR1 SGHKS and CDR2 YYEKEE (reference sequence). The length of the CDR3 is 14 residues. Germline trimming cut 2 bases from V and 5 bases from J; bases unmatched to any gene: 4. The CDR3 loop is CASSLDRGKTEAFF. In DNA, the CDR3 is TGTGCCAGCAGCTTAGACAGGGGGAAAACTGAAGCTTTCTTT.

There are a few counts of this clonotype. The chain uses TRBV10-3 and TRBJ2-3; 8 bases line up with TRBD2. Trimming cost V 3 bases and J 0 bases; bases outside gene matches: 2. The CDR3 totals 15 residues. The germline V gene encodes CDR1 ENHRY and CDR2 SYGVKD. CDR3: CAISDSSGSTDTQYF. DNA of the CDR3: TGTGCCATCAGTGATTCTAGCGGGAGCACAGATACGCAGTATTTT.

V is TRBV7-9 and J is TRBJ2-2; no clear D gene. V shed 10 bases and J shed 8 bases, with 5 bases lying between them. CDR1 and CDR2 from the germline V gene are SEHNR and FQNEAQ (reference sequence). CDR3 length: 9 residues. The CDR3 here is CAIEGELFF. CDR3 in DNA: TGTGCCATCGAAGGGGAGCTGTTTTTT.

This clonotype was counted many times. This chain links TRBV4-1 with TRBJ2-7; D perhaps matches TRBD1 (5 bases). Germline V gene sequence: CDR1 MGHRA, CDR2 YSYEKL. Trimming pared 0 bases from V and 3 bases from J, leaving 12 bases between. The CDR3 has 15 amino acids. CDR3 residues: CASSQDRVQDYEQYF. The CDR3 DNA follows: TGCGCCAGCAGCCAAGATCGAGTACAGGACTACGAGCAGTACTTC.

Only a few counts were recorded for this clonotype. The chain couples TRBV10-1 to TRBJ2-4; perhaps TRBD2 as D (6 bases). The CDR3 length is 14 residues. Germline V CDR1 and CDR2: WNHNN, SYGVQD (reference sequence). V dropped 0 bases and J dropped 4 bases, with 7 bases sitting between them. The CDR3 here is CASSESGGKNIQYF. DNA for the CDR3: TGCGCCAGCAGTGAGTCGGGGGGTAAAAACATTCAGTACTTC.

The chain combines TRBV4-3 with TRBJ1-1; D is undetermined. The CDR3 contains 15 residues. Germline-derived CDR1 and CDR2 are LGHNA and YSLEER. V was cut by 0 bases and J by 0 bases, with 8 bases left in between. The CDR3 coding sequence is TGCGCCAGCAGCCAAGACTCAGAGGTGAACACTGAAGCTTTCTTT. Its translation is CASSQDSEVNTEAFF.

The J gene is TRBJ1-1, the V gene TRBV14; D ambiguous. V lost 0 bases and J lost 6, with 8 bases in between. There are 13 residues in the CDR3. The germline V gene has CDR1 SGHDN and CDR2 FVKESK. The CDR3 DNA is TGTGCCAGCAGCCAAGAGAGGTTTGCTGAAGCTTTCTTT. It translates to CASSQERFAEAFF.

The table lists this clonotype with many counts. J is TRBJ1-1 and V is TRBV7-6, with D possibly being TRBD1 (5 bases). The V end lost 0 bases, the J end lost 7 bases, and 9 bases lay between the germline ends. Germline assignment: CDR1 SGHVS and CDR2 FNYEAQ. The CDR3 sequence is 13 residues long. The CDR3 loop reads CASSLADGGEAFF. CDR3 nucleotides: TGTGCCAGCAGCTTAGCGGACGGGGGTGAAGCTTTCTTT.

As DNA, the CDR3 is TGTGCCAGCAGCGTAGATCTAGGACATGCAGAGACCCAGTACTTC. It yields the protein CASSVDLGHAETQYF. The rearrangement uses TRBV9 and TRBJ2-5, with a tentative D call TRBD1 (5 bases). Trimming took off 0 bases at V and 4 bases at J, with 13 bases between the two ends. Germline V gives CDR1 SGDLS, CDR2 YYNGEE. The CDR3 has 15 amino acids.

V and J are TRBV7-9 and TRBJ2-3; D might be TRBD1 (6 bases). V was clipped by 9 bases and J by 3 bases, with 13 bases between them. The CDR3 covers 13 residues. The germline V gene encodes CDR1 SEHNR and CDR2 FQNEAQ (reference sequence). This chain's CDR3 is CARSTGSTDTQYF. The CDR3 nucleotides read TGTGCCAGGTCGACAGGAAGTACAGATACGCAGTATTTT.

This clonotype was seen a few times. CDR3 sequence: CASSSGQYTGELFF. In DNA, the CDR3 is TGTGCCAGCAGCTCGGGACAGTACACCGGGGAGCTGTTTTTT. The chain joins TRBV7-9 to TRBJ2-2; 7 bases agree with TRBD1. The CDR3 consists of 14 residues. Germline lookup yields CDR1 SEHNR and CDR2 FQNEAQ (reference sequence). The V gene end was trimmed by 4 bases and the J gene end by 3 bases; junction bases not matched to a gene: 2.

This clonotype was observed once. This sequence joins TRBV20-1 and TRBJ2-7; 8 nucleotides agree with TRBD1. V dropped 3 bases and J dropped 0; count of bases not matched to a gene: 7. The CDR3 consists of 15 residues. CDR1 and CDR2 from the germline V gene are DFQATT and SNEGSKA (reference sequence). CDR3 region: CSARGDRHFSYEQYF. In DNA form, the CDR3 reads TGCAGTGCTAGGGGGGACAGGCATTTCTCCTACGAGCAGTACTTC.

This clonotype was found many times. This sequence joins TRBV28 and TRBJ2-7, with unresolved D. The CDR3 runs 15 residues. Trimming left V 4 bases short and J 3 bases short, with 16 bases between. From germline, CDR1 is MDHEN and CDR2 SYDVKM. CDR3 coding DNA: TGTGCCAGCAGTTCTGGGTTTCTCCTAGACTACGAGCAGTACGTC. The encoded protein is CASSSGFLLDYEQYV.

The V gene is TRBV4-1, the J gene TRBJ2-1; D is ambiguous. The CDR3 has 13 residues. Germline V gene sequence: CDR1 MGHRA, CDR2 YSYEKL. Deletions cut 4 bases from V and 2 bases from J, with 6 bases between. CDR3 amino acids: CASSRNPYNEQFF. The CDR3 DNA sequence: TGCGCCAGCAGCCGAAACCCCTACAATGAGCAGTTCTTC.

Regarding this clonotype: A read error may explain this, as a much larger clone is one base away. J is TRBJ2-2 and V is TRBV7-8, with D possibly called TRBD1 or TRBD2 (6 bases each). Germline CDR1 is SGHVS and CDR2 is FQNEAQ. CDR3 size: 17 residues. Trimming stripped 5 bases from V and 0 bases from J, with 16 bases between. Written as DNA, the CDR3 is TGTGCCAGCAGCCTAATATTCGGGGGCCCGAACACCGGGGAGCTGTTTTTT. Translating it yields CASSLIFGGPNTGELFF.

V is TRBV4-1 and J is TRBJ1-1; no definite D call. V was trimmed by 0 bases and J by 11 bases, leaving 13 bases between them. CDR1 MGHRA and CDR2 YSYEKL come from the germline V gene. The CDR3 sequence is 13 residues long. CDR3 bases: TGCGCCAGCAGCCAAGATTCGTCGGTCGGGGCTTTCTTT. Translation gives CASSQDSSVGAFF.

This clonotype appeared many times. This chain uses TRBV6-1 with TRBJ2-2; D uncertain. The V end lost 6 bases, the J end lost 5 bases, and 10 bases lay between the germline ends. CDR1 is MNHNS, CDR2 SASEGT, per germline. The length of the CDR3 is 13 residues. The CDR3 protein is CASRVAPTGELFF. As DNA, the CDR3 is TGTGCCAGCAGGGTAGCCCCAACCGGGGAGCTGTTTTTT.

In its sample, this clonotype was seen many times. The V and J genes are TRBV6-2 or TRBV6-3 and TRBJ2-7; 9 bases match TRBD1. CDR3 size: 16 residues. With V trimmed by 6 bases and J by 0 bases, 9 bases remained unmatched. Germline CDR1 is MNHEY and CDR2 is SVGEGT. This CDR3 is CASSPRPGQGSYEQYV. DNA of the CDR3: TGTGCCAGCAGCCCACGCCCGGGACAGGGCTCCTACGAGCAGTACGTC.

This clonotype has a count of ten or more. CDR3 bases: TGTGCCAGCAGTCTAGGACAGGGGCTTCTCGGAGGCTACACCTTC. As protein: CASSLGQGLLGGYTF. The chain employs TRBV7-3 and TRBJ1-2, with 9 bases fitting TRBD1. CDR3 length equals 15 residues. Germline V gene sequence: CDR1 SGHTA, CDR2 FQGTGA. Germline trimming cut 6 bases from V and 8 bases from J; bases unmatched to any gene: 13.

This clonotype has a handful of counts. The chain has TRBV6-6 and TRBJ1-3; TRBD1 matches 9 bases. The ends lost 2 bases at V and 0 bases at J; junction bases unmatched: 20. Germline lookup yields CDR1 MNHNY and CDR2 SVGAGI (reference sequence). This CDR3 spans 22 amino acids. As DNA, the CDR3 is TGTGCCAGCAGTTACGTCTACCTCCGGGACAGGGATAAGGGGAGCTCTGGAAACACCATATATTTT. It translates to CASSYVYLRDRDKGSSGNTIYF.

Notes on this clonotype: It may be a read error: a sequence one base away is much more abundant. This rearrangement joins TRBV27 to TRBJ2-7; D possibly corresponds to TRBD1 (5 bases). V was trimmed by 4 bases and J by 6 bases, leaving 13 bases between them. CDR3 size: 13 residues. Per the germline V gene, CDR1 is MNHEY and CDR2 is SMNVEV (reference sequence). This CDR3 is CASSSNRMREQYF. The CDR3 nucleotides are TGTGCCAGCAGTTCAAACAGGATGCGCGAGCAGTACTTC.

This clonotype was seen a few times. The chain has TRBV6-6 and TRBJ2-5, with TRBD2 matching over 10 bases. Germline V CDR1 and CDR2: MNHNY, SVGAGI (reference sequence). J was trimmed by 5 bases and V by 4 bases; bases with no gene match: 10. The CDR3 spans 16 residues. CDR3 coding DNA: TGTGCCAGCAGTTTCCTAGCGGGGGAGTCTAGGGAGACCCAGTACTTC. This translates into CASSFLAGESRETQYF.